Listed below are T cell receptor beta chains from one sample, sequenced in a study of tumor-infiltrating lymphocytes in primary liver carcinoma. TCRdb itself ran the multiplex PCR reads through MiXCR, one entry per CDR3 protein. The sample yields around 330,000 distinct CDR3 sequences, 50% to 70% seen once. Sequenced material: peripheral blood. The receptors derive from a middle-aged man with primary liver carcinoma and hepatitis B virus infection. CDR3s include the opening cysteine and the closing phenylalanine or tryptophan. D genes are given only for firm matches. The size field is filled for only some rows; it gives once, few, many or a size class.

V gene	D gene	clone size	J gene	CDR3 DNA	CDR3 protein
TRBV6-5	TRBD2	many	TRBJ2-5	TGTGCCAGCACAGCTGGACTAGCGGGAGGCTCCCAAGAGACCCAGTACTTC	CASTAGLAGGSQETQYF
TRBV28	-	-	TRBJ2-6	TGTGCCACCAACTTCCTCTCTGGGGCCAACGTCCTGACTTTC	CATNFLSGANVLTF
TRBV11-2	-	-	TRBJ2-7	TGTGCCCGCAGCTTAGCCCCCCGGGGGAGAATTTACGAGCAATACTTT	CARSLAPRGRIYEQYF
TRBV11-1	-	once	TRBJ2-6	TGTGCCAGCAGCTTGGGGGAGACTGGGGCCAACGTCCTGGTTTTC	CASSLGETGANVLVF
TRBV6-5	-	many	TRBJ1-5	TGTGCCAGCAGGAAAAGTGGACGCAATCAGCCCCAGCATTTT	CASRKSGRNQPQHF
TRBV11-2	TRBD2	-	TRBJ2-2	TGTACCAGCAGCATAACTAGCGGGAACACCGGGGAGCTGTTTTTT	CTSSITSGNTGELFF
TRBV4-1	-	many	TRBJ2-5	TGCGCCAGCAGCCAAGGCCCAGCCATGGAGACCCAGTACTTC	CASSQGPAMETQYF
TRBV6-5	TRBD2	-	TRBJ2-3	TGTACCAGTAGTTTGGGGAGGGCCGGCGTTGATACGCAGTATTTT	CTSSLGRAGVDTQYF
TRBV6-2/TRBV6-3	-	-	TRBJ1-1	TGTGCCATCATTGGAACGGCGAACACTGAAGCTTTCTTT	CAIIGTANTEAFF
TRBV10-3	TRBD1	-	TRBJ1-6	TGTGCCACCAGCATTCGAGGGGGCGGCGGGAATTCACCCCTCCACTTT	CATSIRGGGGNSPLHF
TRBV6-1	-	few	TRBJ2-1	TGTGCCAGCAGTGGATTAGGGCAAAGCAATGAGCAGTTCTTC	CASSGLGQSNEQFF
TRBV6-6	-	few	TRBJ2-5	TGTGCCAGCAGTTACTCTCAGGCCCAAGAGACCCAGTACTTC	CASSYSQAQETQYF
TRBV4-2	TRBD1	-	TRBJ1-2	TGTGCCAACAGCTCAGACAGGGGACCCGGCTATTGCTACACCTTC	CANSSDRGPGYCYTF
TRBV14	-	-	TRBJ1-1	TGTGCCAGCAGCCTGTTGGGGGTTGAAGCTTTCTTT	CASSLLGVEAFF
TRBV6-1	-	-	TRBJ2-1	TGTGCTAGCGGTGTCAAACTGACGTACAATGAGCTGCTCTTC	CASGVKLTYNELLF
TRBV20-1	-	-	TRBJ1-1	TGCAGTGCTAGAGACCCGGGACGAGTGAACACTGAAGCTTTCTTT	CSARDPGRVNTEAFF
TRBV28	TRBD2	few	TRBJ2-3	TGTGCCAGCAGGACTAGCGGAACAGATACGCAGTATTTT	CASRTSGTDTQYF
TRBV28	TRBD2	-	TRBJ2-1	TGTGCCAGCATGGCGTCGGCTAGCGGGAGCAATGAGCAGTTCTTC	CASMASASGSNEQFF
TRBV6-2/TRBV6-3	-	many	TRBJ2-7	TGTGCCAGCAGTTACGTGTCCTCCTACGAGCAGTACTTC	CASSYVSSYEQYF
TRBV7-8	-	-	TRBJ1-5	TGTGCCAGCAGCCCCCGGGGGACCAATCAGCCCCAGCATTTT	CASSPRGTNQPQHF
TRBV6-6	-	-	TRBJ2-5	TGTACCAGCAGAGCTCATGGGAGCGAGACCCAGTACTTC	CTSRAHGSETQYF
TRBV10-2	TRBD1	-	TRBJ2-7	TGCGACAGTAGTACAGGGGGATACGAGCAGTACTTC	CDSSTGGYEQYF
TRBV5-1	TRBD1	few	TRBJ2-2	TGCGCCAGCAGCTTGCAGGGGGCTCCGAGTACAGGGTACACCGGGGAGCTGTTTTTT	CASSLQGAPSTGYTGELFF
TRBV5-4	-	-	TRBJ2-2	TGTGCCAGCAGCTCAGGGGAATCCGGGGAGCTGTTTTTT	CASSSGESGELFF
TRBV10-3	TRBD2	-	TRBJ2-1	TGTGCCATCAGTCAACTAGCGGCCACCTTGGATGAGCAGTTCTTC	CAISQLAATLDEQFF
TRBV24-1	TRBD1	-	TRBJ1-1	TGTGCCACCAGTGACCCCGGGACAGGGGGCGCTGAAGCTTTCTTT	CATSDPGTGGAEAFF
TRBV5-5	-	-	TRBJ2-2	TGTGCCAGCAGCTCCTCTCAGGGGAGTAACACCGGGGAGCTGTTTTTT	CASSSSQGSNTGELFF
TRBV30	-	few	TRBJ2-4	TGTGCCTGGAGTGTGGAAGAGATAAACATTCAGTACTTC	CAWSVEEINIQYF
TRBV6-1	TRBD2	-	TRBJ2-3	TGTGCCAGCAACGAACTAGCGGGGGGGCAAGATACGCAGTATTTT	CASNELAGGQDTQYF
TRBV5-1	-	-	TRBJ2-5	TGCGCCAGCAGCTTGGCCTCCATCCAAGAGACCCAGTACTTC	CASSLASIQETQYF
TRBV12-3/TRBV12-4	-	many	TRBJ2-2	TGTGCCAGCAGTTTAGCCCCAGCGAACACCGGGGAGCTGTTTTTT	CASSLAPANTGELFF
TRBV11-2	-	-	TRBJ2-2	TGTGCCAGCAACTGGGGCGGCGGGACGAACACCGGGGAGCTGTTTTTT	CASNWGGGTNTGELFF
TRBV6-1	-	many	TRBJ1-5	TGTGCCAGCATCCCAACGGGGGATCAGCCCCAGCATTTT	CASIPTGDQPQHF
TRBV28	TRBD2	-	TRBJ2-3	TGTGCCAGCAGGGTAGCGGGAGACGGCACAGATACGCAGTATTTT	CASRVAGDGTDTQYF
TRBV4-2	-	many	TRBJ2-7	TGTGCCAGCAGCCAAGGGGCAGCGGACAAGCTCGAGCAGTACTTC	CASSQGAADKLEQYF
TRBV21-1	-	-	TRBJ1-2	TGTACCACCGCGGACAGGGGGCGGTATGGCTACACCTTC	CTTADRGRYGYTF
TRBV5-1	TRBD2	-	TRBJ2-7	TGCGCCAGCAACTTGGCCGGGGGGGGGACCTCCTACGAGCAGTACTTC	CASNLAGGGTSYEQYF
TRBV11-2	TRBD2	many	TRBJ2-1	TGTGCCAGCAGCCTAACTAGCGGGAACAATGAGCAGTTCTTC	CASSLTSGNNEQFF
TRBV6-1	-	-	TRBJ1-4	TGTGCCAGCTTCAACGGGGCAACTAATGAAAAACTGTTTTTT	CASFNGATNEKLFF
TRBV11-2	TRBD1	-	TRBJ1-6	TGTGCCAGCAGTACCGGGACAGGAGGAGGACCCCTCCACTTT	CASSTGTGGGPLHF
TRBV11-2	TRBD1	-	TRBJ2-6	TGTGCCAGCAGCTTAGGACAGGGGCATTCTCCCTCTGGGGCCAACGTCTTGACTTTC	CASSLGQGHSPSGANVLTF
TRBV25-1	-	-	TRBJ1-2	TGTGCCAGCAATGATGTGTTTGGCTACAGCTTC	CASNDVFGYSF
TRBV5-6	-	-	TRBJ2-3	TGTGCCAGCTCAAGCCCCAGGGGCACAGATACGCAGTATTTT	CASSSPRGTDTQYF
TRBV5-1	TRBD1	once	TRBJ2-5	TGCGCCAGCAGTTGGACAGGGGGCGAGACCCGGTACTTC	CASSWTGGETRYF
TRBV7-8	TRBD1	-	TRBJ2-3	TGTGCCAGCAGCTTAGTAGGCAGGGGGCGCGCAGATACGCATTATTTT	CASSLVGRGRADTHYF
TRBV11-2	TRBD2	-	TRBJ2-1	TGTACCAGCAGCTCCATGGGACTAGTCTTTGAGCAGTTCTTC	CTSSSMGLVFEQFF
TRBV11-2	-	-	TRBJ2-7	TGTGCCAGCGGCCTTGGGGCGGGGCGATACGAGCAGTACTTC	CASGLGAGRYEQYF
TRBV12-5	-	few	TRBJ2-5	TGTGCTAGTGGTTTGGGGGGCGGAGAGACCCAGTACTTC	CASGLGGGETQYF
TRBV29-1	-	few	TRBJ2-7	TGCAGCCCCAGGGGGGGGACCTACGAGCAGTACTTC	CSPRGGTYEQYF
TRBV29-1	TRBD1	-	TRBJ2-2	TGCAGCGTGTGGGACAGGGCGAACACCGGGGAGCTGTTTTTT	CSVWDRANTGELFF
TRBV6-5	-	-	TRBJ2-7	TGTGCCAGCAGTTACTCGATAACCGGCGAGCAGTACTTC	CASSYSITGEQYF
TRBV5-4	-	-	TRBJ2-3	TGTGCCAGCAGCTTTGATGGTTGGAGCACAGATACGCAGTATTTT	CASSFDGWSTDTQYF
TRBV6-6	TRBD1	many	TRBJ1-1	TGTGCCAGCATTCCGCCGGGACAGGGTTTAGCTTTCTTT	CASIPPGQGLAFF